This TCR beta chain was obtained from a study of blood T cell repertoires in COVID-19. Repertoires were generated with immunoSEQ multiplex PCR, while TCRdb's copy carries only in-frame clones and drops some. The data show 120,000 to 150,000 clones, with roughly 90% seen just once and roughly 1.2% held by the top ten. The sample consisted of PBMCs or T cells enriched from blood (not recorded which). The source is a woman in her 30s with acute COVID-19.

The CDR3 bases are TGTGCCAGCAGCTTTGGCGTTTCTAGTGAGACCCAGTACTTC. Translated: CASSFGVSSETQYF. The chain is built from TRBV5-4 and TRBJ2-5; D remains ambiguous. The CDR3 runs to 14 residues. CDR1 SGHNT and CDR2 YYREEE come from the germline V gene (reference sequence). V lost 2 bases, J lost 5 bases, and 13 bases lay in between.